The entry below describes one T cell receptor beta chain. Its antigen is undetermined. This sample stems from a study of shared clonotypes between healthy human individuals. Points from the study as a whole: What limited the represented genetic and exposure-history diversity was the small number of donors.

The donors, healthy adults who were HIV-negative, had experienced no recent acute infections or vaccinations. The CDR3 totals 18 residues. Per germline, CDR1 MRHNA and CDR2 SNTAGT. Trimming shortened V by 0 bases and J by 5 bases, and 19 bases separated the two germline ends. TCRdb keeps only in-frame clones here, not all; method: immunoSEQ multiplex PCR. The data show 450,000 to 500,000 clones, with almost 80% seen just once and 12% held by the top ten. The clonotype comes from a woman in her 40s in good health. Some clones in this sample may be carry-over from other donors' samples. The source material was PBMCs. The chain joins TRBV6-4 to TRBJ2-2; the D gene is possibly TRBD2 (6 bases). CDR3 DNA sequence: TGTGCCAGCAGTGACTCCCCAGGGAACTCCGGGGGAACCGGGGAGCTGTTTTTT. It is translated as CASSDSPGNSGGTGELFF.